The next 2 T cell receptor beta chains were all read from a single sample in a study of T cell responses to AZD1222 COVID-19 vaccine. Only in-frame clones appear in the TCRdb table, and some are missing; sequencing was by immunoSEQ multiplex PCR. The sample comprises 80,000 to 100,000 clones, around 89% of which are singletons, and around 7% rests with the top ten. The source material was peripheral blood, sampled on day 0 of AZD1222 vaccination. These receptors were collected from an adult in good health.

The chain carries TRBV18 and TRBJ2-3, with a weak D call TRBD1 (6 bases). Trimming left V 6 bases short and J 4 bases short, with 17 bases between. Germline CDR1 reads KGHSH; CDR2 reads LQKENI. This CDR3 is built from 15 residues. In DNA form, the CDR3 reads TGTGCCAGCTCCTTACCTGCTGGACAGTCAGATACGCAGTATTTT. Protein: CASSLPAGQSDTQYF. The whole variable domain, filled in from reference TRBV18 and TRBJ2-3, reads NAGVMQNPRHLVRRRGQEARLRCSPMKGHSHVYWYRQLPEEGLKFMVYLQKENIIDESGMPKERFSAEFPKEGPSILRIQQVVRGDSAAYFCASSLPAGQSDTQYFGPGTRLTVL.

This rearrangement joins TRBV28 to TRBJ1-2, with D unclear. Germline CDR1 and CDR2: MDHEN and SYDVKM. CDR3 length: 12 residues. The ends were cut back, 4 bases at V and 6 bases at J, with 9 bases in the middle. CDR3 amino acids: CASSSRTNGYTF. For the CDR3, the DNA is TGTGCCAGCAGTTCTAGGACGAATGGCTACACCTTC.